This TCR beta chain was profiled in a study of blood T cell repertoires in COVID-19. Overall study context: The United States, Italy and Spain were the sources of the acute and convalescent COVID-19 samples. PBMCs, B-cell-depleted T cells, or T cells provided the cDNA or gDNA that made up the material.

In the authors' methods: Estimation of nucleated cell counts was performed using reference gene primer amplification. Using immunoSEQ multiplex PCR, the repertoire was profiled, and TCRdb retains in-frame clones only, with some absent. The DNA was the basis for D and trimming; V, J and clone size are from that table. The sample includes 350,000 to 450,000 clones, 85% of them seen just once. V was clipped by 0 bases and J by 6 bases, with 8 bases between them. Germline V gene lookup returns CDR1 SGHAT and CDR2 FQNNGV. The CDR3 has 14 residues. In this sample, this clone turned up a few times. The chain combines TRBV11-2 with TRBJ1-4; D call uncertain. The sequenced sample consisted of peripheral blood. The receptor was isolated from a woman aged 18-30 years with acute or convalescent COVID-19. The CDR3 loop is CASSLDFTDEKLFF. The CDR3 bases are TGTGCCAGCAGCTTAGATTTCACAGATGAAAAACTGTTTTTT.